The sequence of this TCR beta chain was determined in a study of blood T cell repertoires in COVID-19. For the study at large: Donors in the United States, Italy and Spain gave samples during acute or convalescent COVID-19. Sources were T cells, B-cell-depleted T cells, or PBMCs; the material itself was cDNA or gDNA.

Authors' methods: How many nucleated cells were present was estimated from reference gene primer amplification. The repertoire was sequenced with immunoSEQ multiplex PCR; TCRdb's copy has only in-frame clones and lacks some. The V and J calls and clone size were taken over from that table, and D and trimming were inferred from the DNA. The data contain around 200,000 clones, 80% to 90% of them singletons. CDR1 and CDR2 from the germline V gene are SGDLS and YYNGEE. The CDR3 length is 16 residues. The V and J ends lost 0 bases and 0 bases respectively, with 10 bases between them. This TCR was recovered from a man aged 80 or over with acute or convalescent COVID-19. The chain couples TRBV9 to TRBJ1-3, with D hard to call. Sequencing was carried out using peripheral blood. The CDR3 spells CASSVGLFSSGNTIYF. The CDR3 nucleotides read TGTGCCAGCAGCGTAGGCCTTTTTAGCTCTGGAAACACCATATATTTT.